This TCR beta chain came from a study of T cell changes during pregnancy in multiple sclerosis. The CDR3 spans 12 residues. The germline V gene has CDR1 SGHAT and CDR2 FQNNGV. Trimming took 5 bases from V and 7 from J, leaving 8 bases between them. TCRdb keeps only in-frame clones here, not all; method: immunoSEQ multiplex PCR. The repertoire has about 68,000 clones, 90% of them found once; the top ten carry around 1.5%. This receptor was identified in a female donor with multiple sclerosis, enrolled in a pregnancy study. The chain uses TRBV11-2 and TRBJ1-4; D not certain. Material: peripheral blood, obtained in the third trimester of pregnancy. The CDR3 coding sequence is TGTGCCAGCAGCGTACTTCGTGAAAAACTGTTTTTT. Its translation: CASSVLREKLFF.